Below are 28 T cell receptor beta chains sequenced from a single sample in a study of memory CD4+ T cells and cytomegalovirus serostatus. The repertoire was sequenced with immunoSEQ multiplex PCR; TCRdb's copy has only in-frame clones and lacks some. The table lists 85,000 to 100,000 clones, about four fifths of them singletons. Single viable CD3+CD4+CD8-CD45RO+ cells were sorted as the memory CD4+ T cells. Sequencing used memory CD4+ T cells from blood. Every receptor here comes from an adult in good health and CMV-seropositive.

This sequence joins TRBV4-3 and TRBJ1-3; no reliable D call. V shed 4 bases and J shed 0 bases, with 10 bases lying between them. CDR3 length: 15 residues. CDR1 LGHNA and CDR2 YSLEER come from the germline V gene. The CDR3 bases are TGCGCCAGCAGCCCCTCGACTTTCTCTGGAAACACCATATATTTT. Its protein product is CASSPSTFSGNTIYF.

V usage is TRBV4-2 and J usage is TRBJ2-3; 8 bases match TRBD2. V was pared by 2 bases and J by 4 bases, with 5 bases of the junction left unmatched. The germline gives CDR1 LGHNA, CDR2 YNFKEQ. The CDR3 has 15 amino acids. The CDR3, as DNA: TGTGCCAGCAGCCAACCGACTAGCGTCCCAGATACGCAGTATTTT. Translated: CASSQPTSVPDTQYF.

This clone was recorded once. V usage is TRBV7-6 and J usage is TRBJ1-1; D is undetermined. In germline, CDR1 is SGHVS, CDR2 FNYEAQ. Trimming pared 4 bases from V and 2 bases from J, leaving 11 bases between. This CDR3 contains 14 residues. The DNA for the CDR3 is TGTGCCAGCAGCTCAGGTCGGGCTAACACTGAAGCTTTCTTT. Translation gives CASSSGRANTEAFF.

The rearrangement links TRBV9 to TRBJ2-3; no clear D gene. Per the germline V gene, CDR1 is SGDLS and CDR2 is YYNGEE. V was pared by 5 bases and J by 5 bases, with 9 bases between. The CDR3 totals 12 residues. CDR3 sequence: CASSKRLDTQYF. DNA for the CDR3: TGTGCCAGCAGTAAGAGACTAGATACGCAGTATTTT.

V gene TRBV6-1 combines with J gene TRBJ1-1, with a tentative D call TRBD1 (5 bases). The germline V and J ends were trimmed by 4 bases and 0 bases, with 18 bases remaining between them. This CDR3 is 17 amino acids long. Germline CDR1 reads MNHNS; CDR2 reads SASEGT. The CDR3 loop is CASSGVRAEGVNTEAFF. The CDR3 DNA sequence: TGTGCCAGCAGTGGGGTCCGGGCCGAAGGGGTGAACACTGAAGCTTTCTTT.

The V gene is TRBV5-8, the J gene TRBJ2-1, with 9 bases aligning to TRBD1. CDR1 and CDR2 from the germline V gene are SGHTS and YDEGEE. V dropped 0 bases and J dropped 5; count of bases not matched to a gene: 3. The CDR3 has 15 residues. The CDR3 region is CASSLGQGVHNEQFF. DNA for the CDR3: TGTGCCAGCAGCTTGGGACAGGGGGTCCACAATGAGCAGTTCTTC.

This sequence joins TRBV2 and TRBJ2-5, with D uncertain. Trimming removed 2 bases at V and 5 bases at J, with 12 bases between. This CDR3 contains 14 residues. CDR1 is SNHLY, CDR2 FYNNEI, per germline. CDR3 DNA: TGTGCCAGCAGTGAACAGTACGGGCAGGAGACCCAGTACTTC. Encoded protein: CASSEQYGQETQYF.

The gene calls are TRBV19 and TRBJ2-7; D unclear. This CDR3 has 13 amino acids. Germline V lookup: CDR1 LNHDA, CDR2 SQIVND (reference sequence). Between the trimmed V and J ends, which lost 3 bases and 5 bases, there was a span of 11 bases. The CDR3 loop is CASSITSADEQYF. The CDR3 DNA sequence: TGTGCCAGTAGTATCACCAGCGCGGACGAGCAGTACTTC.

This chain joins TRBV28 and TRBJ1-3; 8 bases are shared with TRBD1. Trimming cost V 5 bases and J 2 bases; bases outside gene matches: 2. Germline-derived CDR1 and CDR2 are MDHEN and SYDVKM. The CDR3 contains 14 residues. In nucleotides, the CDR3 is TGTGCCAGCAGTCGGACAGGGACTGGAAACACCATATATTTT. Translating gives CASSRTGTGNTIYF.

The CDR3 loop is CASSQVNSDTQYF. The CDR3 DNA follows: TGTGCCAGCAGCCAAGTGAACTCAGATACGCAGTATTTT. V gene TRBV14 combines with J gene TRBJ2-3; D is undetermined. The CDR3 spans 13 residues. The germline V and J ends were trimmed by 1 base and 4 bases, with 6 bases remaining between them. The germline CDR1 and CDR2 sequences are SGHDN and FVKESK.

The chain uses TRBV28 and TRBJ2-1, with 9 bases identical to TRBD1. Trimming took 5 bases from V and 0 from J; bases not matched to a gene: 2. The germline V gene encodes CDR1 MDHEN and CDR2 SYDVKM. CDR3 length: 15 residues. CDR3 residues: CASSPDRGSYNEQFF. The CDR3 DNA is TGTGCCAGCAGTCCGGACAGGGGCTCCTACAATGAGCAGTTCTTC.

The chain couples TRBV6-4 to TRBJ2-1; 13 bases match TRBD2. V lost 6 bases, J lost 6 bases, and 8 bases stayed unmatched. Germline lookup yields CDR1 MRHNA and CDR2 SNTAGT. The CDR3 contains 16 residues. The CDR3, as DNA: TGTGCCAGCAGGAGGACTAGCGGGAGAAGGGGCAATGAGCAGTTCTTC. This codes for CASRRTSGRRGNEQFF.

The J gene is TRBJ2-5, the V gene TRBV15; D is perhaps TRBD1 (6 bases). Germline lookup yields CDR1 LNHNV and CDR2 YYDKDF (reference sequence). Trimming pared 0 bases from V and 5 bases from J, leaving 10 bases between. This CDR3 region has 14 residues. The CDR3: CATSRDTGSETQYF. CDR3 bases: TGTGCCACCAGCAGAGATACAGGGTCGGAGACCCAGTACTTC. The entire variable domain, with the rest obtained from reference TRBV15 and TRBJ2-5, is as follows: DAMVIQNPRYQVTQFGKPVTLSCSQTLNHNVMYWYQQKSSQAPKLLFHYYDKDFNNEADTPDNFQSRRPNTSFCFLDIRSPGLGDTAMYLCATSRDTGSETQYFGPGTRLLVL.

The rearrangement joins TRBV25-1 to TRBJ2-6; D is ambiguous. The CDR3 extends over 16 amino acids. CDR1 is MGHDK, CDR2 SYGVNS, per germline. Between the trimmed V and J ends, which lost 1 base and 2 bases, there was a span of 9 bases. The CDR3 DNA sequence: TGTGCCAGCAGTGAATCTCTGGGTCCTGGGGCCAACGTCCTGACTTTC. Protein: CASSESLGPGANVLTF.

The V and J genes are TRBV6-6 and TRBJ2-7; D unresolved. V lost 6 bases and J 2 bases, leaving 11 bases between the germline ends. Germline lookup yields CDR1 MNHNY and CDR2 SVGAGI (reference sequence). The length of the CDR3 is 13 residues. The CDR3 DNA is TGTGCCAGCAGCTTCTCGCATGCCTACGAGCAGTACTTC. Amino acid sequence: CASSFSHAYEQYF.

This rearrangement joins TRBV5-1 to TRBJ2-3, with 10 bases that match TRBD2. V shed 3 bases and J 6 bases; nucleotides not matched to a gene: 4. The germline V gene has CDR1 SGHRS and CDR2 YFSETQ. The CDR3 contains 14 residues. The CDR3 coding sequence is TGCGCCAGCAGCTCCCTAGCGGGAGAGGATACGCAGTATTTT. Translating gives CASSSLAGEDTQYF. The variable domain in full, completed from reference TRBV5-1 and TRBJ2-3, reads KAGVTQTPRYLIKTRGQQVTLSCSPISGHRSVSWYQQTPGQGLQFLFEYFSETQRNKGNFPGRFSGRQFSNSRSEMNVSTLELGDSALYLCASSSLAGEDTQYFGPGTRLTVL.

The chain couples TRBV5-5 to TRBJ2-2; tentatively, D is TRBD1 or TRBD2 (6 bases each). Germline V gives CDR1 SGHKS, CDR2 YYEKEE (reference sequence). Trimming pared 5 bases from V and 7 bases from J, leaving 15 bases between. CDR3 length: 14 residues. CDR3: CASSLQGGYGELFF. In DNA, the CDR3 is TGTGCCAGCAGTTTACAGGGAGGATACGGGGAGCTGTTTTTT.

The chain uses TRBV7-2 and TRBJ1-2; 8 nucleotides line up with TRBD1. V shed 5 bases, J shed 2 bases, and the junction held 10 bases outside the gene matches. The CDR3 contains 16 residues. The germline CDR1 and CDR2 sequences are SGHTA and FQGNSA. CDR3 DNA: TGTGCCAGCAGCCCCCGACAGGGGAGATTAAACTATGGCTACACCTTC. Protein: CASSPRQGRLNYGYTF.

The chain uses TRBV5-4 and TRBJ2-5, with a possible D match to TRBD2 (6 bases). The CDR3 runs to 14 residues. The germline CDR1 and CDR2 sequences are SGHNT and YYREEE (reference sequence). Deletions cut 3 bases from V and 5 bases from J, with 14 bases between. In DNA, the CDR3 is TGTGCCAGCAGCTCGGAGGGCCTGAAGGAGACCCAGTACTTC. It encodes CASSSEGLKETQYF.

The CDR3 here is CATGRGRGGTEAFF. Here the CDR3 DNA reads TGTGCCACCGGCCGGGGCCGGGGGGGCACTGAAGCTTTCTTT. This rearrangement joins TRBV15 to TRBJ1-1; a possible D gene is TRBD1 (5 bases). The V and J ends lost 8 bases and 4 bases respectively, with 17 bases between them. Germline CDR1 LNHNV, CDR2 YYDKDF (reference sequence). The CDR3 is 14 residues long.

The chain uses TRBV6-5 and TRBJ2-7; D call uncertain. The V end lost 1 base, the J end lost 0 bases, and 7 bases lay between the germline ends. This CDR3 comprises 14 residues. Germline V gene lookup returns CDR1 MNHEY and CDR2 SVGAGI. The CDR3 DNA sequence: TGTGCCAGCAGTTACTTCGTGGGCTCCTACGAGCAGTACTTC. It codes for CASSYFVGSYEQYF.

This clone turned up a few times. This chain links TRBV6-5 with TRBJ2-7, with a weak D call TRBD1 (5 bases). Germline CDR1 and CDR2: MNHEY and SVGAGI. V was cut by 6 bases and J by 3 bases, with 12 bases left in between. This CDR3 is 13 amino acids long. The CDR3 DNA reads as TGTGCCAGCAGGGCCGCAGGGCTCTACGAGCAGTACTTC. Its translation: CASRAAGLYEQYF.

Only a few counts were recorded for this clone. This sequence joins TRBV7-2 and TRBJ2-3, with 9 bases identical to TRBD1. The CDR3 extends over 17 amino acids. The ends lost 5 bases at V and 4 bases at J; junction bases unmatched: 13. CDR1 and CDR2 from the germline V gene are SGHTA and FQGNSA. This CDR3 is CASSQRPGTGFADTQYF. The CDR3 nucleotides are TGTGCCAGCAGCCAACGTCCCGGGACAGGGTTTGCAGATACGCAGTATTTT.

J is TRBJ1-2 and V is TRBV6-1, with D unclear. V was cut by 10 bases and J by 4 bases, with 16 bases left in between. CDR3 length: 13 residues. Germline CDR1 is MNHNS and CDR2 is SASEGT. The CDR3 nucleotides are TGTGCCAACCGCGGGCCGAACCTCTATGGCTACACCTTC. This codes for CANRGPNLYGYTF.

This clone has only one observation. The chain employs TRBV5-1 and TRBJ2-5; the D gene is possibly TRBD1 (6 bases). Per germline, CDR1 SGHRS and CDR2 YFSETQ. Between the trimmed V and J ends, which lost 0 bases and 1 base, there was a span of 10 bases. The CDR3 contains 15 residues. CDR3 protein: CASSLVGGVQETQYF. As DNA, the CDR3 is TGCGCCAGCAGCTTGGTTGGGGGCGTCCAAGAGACCCAGTACTTC.

In this sample, this clone turned up a few times. V usage is TRBV11-3 and J usage is TRBJ1-1; D is undetermined. Germline V gene sequence: CDR1 SGHNT, CDR2 YENEEA. The CDR3 contains 13 residues. V dropped 3 bases and J dropped 5 bases, with 10 bases sitting between them. Here the CDR3 DNA reads TGTGCCAGCAGCTTCACAGTTGAGACTGAAGCTTTCTTT. Its protein is CASSFTVETEAFF.

This clone was seen a few times. V gene TRBV7-9 combines with J gene TRBJ1-1; D gene ambiguous. Trimming took off 4 bases at V and 4 bases at J, with 16 bases between the two ends. This CDR3 contains 15 residues. Germline V lookup: CDR1 SEHNR, CDR2 FQNEAQ (reference sequence). CDR3 residues: CASSYPVLAATEAFF. For the CDR3, the DNA is TGTGCCAGCAGCTACCCGGTGTTAGCGGCCACTGAAGCTTTCTTT.

The chain joins TRBV15 to TRBJ2-3, with unresolved D. V lost 1 base, J lost 2 bases, and 4 bases lay in between. Germline lookup yields CDR1 LNHNV and CDR2 YYDKDF (reference sequence). The CDR3 spans 13 residues. The CDR3 nucleotides read TGTGCCACCAGCAGAGTTCTCACAGATACGCAGTATTTT. It yields the protein CATSRVLTDTQYF.